This T cell receptor (beta chain) was captured in a study of identical twins. Study-wide results and limits: Out-of-frame beta sequences exhibited a weaker degree of excess twin sharing.

TCRdb reprocessed the 5' RACE reads with MiXCR, giving one entry per CDR3 protein. The table records 200,000 to 250,000 distinct CDR3 sequences, roughly 7% of them present only once. Comment on this clonotype: Antigen specificity is unknown.

Trimming stripped 3 bases from V and 7 bases from J, with 10 bases between. CDR1 is LNHDA and CDR2 is SQIVND in the germline V gene (reference sequence). The CDR3 spans 14 residues. These data are also associated with another study on yellow fever vaccine responses in identical twins.

Sample: memory (CD45RO+) T cells sorted from blood. The J gene is TRBJ1-6, the V gene TRBV19, with D possibly being TRBD1 (5 bases). This receptor was obtained from a woman in her late teens or twenties in good health. The CDR3 DNA sequence: TGTGCCAGTAGTATTGGGACGTCAAATTCACCCCTCCACTTT. This encodes CASSIGTSNSPLHF.